This TCR beta chain was sequenced in a study of T cell changes during pregnancy in multiple sclerosis. Germline V CDR1 and CDR2: SGHNT, YYREEE (reference sequence). V shed 4 bases and J shed 0 bases, with 16 bases lying between them. The CDR3 covers 17 residues. Clones were read by immunoSEQ multiplex PCR, and TCRdb kept only the in-frame ones, dropping some. The sample includes 100,000 or so clones, 90% to 95% of them seen just once. The chain joins TRBV5-4 to TRBJ2-2, with D possibly TRBD2 on 7 matching bases. The TCR comes from a female donor with multiple sclerosis, enrolled in a pregnancy study. Sequencing was performed on peripheral blood, taken in the first trimester of pregnancy. The CDR3 reads CASSPTRGATNTGELFF. The CDR3 DNA follows: TGTGCCAGCAGCCCGACCCGGGGGGCGACGAACACCGGGGAGCTGTTTTTT. Variable domain in full (rest from reference TRBV5-4 and TRBJ2-2): ETGVTQSPTHLIKTRGQQVTLRCSSQSGHNTVSWYQQALGQGPQFIFQYYREEENGRGNFPPRFSGLQFPNYSSELNVNALELDDSALYLCASSPTRGATNTGELFFGEGSRLTVL.